These 6 T cell receptor beta chains originate from one sample sequenced in a study of blood T cell repertoires in COVID-19. Profiled with immunoSEQ multiplex PCR; TCRdb holds only in-frame clones, not every one. The table records hundreds of thousands of clones, 89% of them present only once. Sequenced: peripheral blood. The source is a woman aged 25-40 years with COVID-19, enrolled during active disease.

V and J are TRBV5-4 and TRBJ1-6, with D tentatively TRBD1 (5 bases). CDR1 is SGHNT and CDR2 is YYREEE in the germline V gene (reference sequence). Trimming removed 0 bases from V and 0 bases from J, with 10 bases in between. This CDR3 region has 17 residues. The CDR3 DNA follows: TGTGCCAGCAGCTTGGTTACAGGAAGCTCCTATAATTCACCCCTCCACTTT. Protein: CASSLVTGSSYNSPLHF.

The chain uses TRBV6-5 and TRBJ2-2; no firm D call. Germline V CDR1 and CDR2: MNHEY, SVGAGI. The CDR3 covers 14 residues. The ends were cut back, 7 bases at V and 5 bases at J, with 14 bases in the middle. The CDR3 bases are TGTGCCAGCACCCCGGCGGTTGGGACCGGGGAGCTGTTTTTT. Its protein is CASTPAVGTGELFF.

Written as DNA, the CDR3 is TGTGCCAGCAGTTTGGGGCCCCTCCATGAGCAGTTCTTC. Its translation: CASSLGPLHEQFF. The chain combines TRBV27 with TRBJ2-1, with a tentative D call TRBD1 (5 bases). CDR3 length equals 13 residues. V was trimmed by 3 bases and J by 8 bases, leaving 11 bases between them. From germline, CDR1 is MNHEY and CDR2 SMNVEV (reference sequence).

The chain combines TRBV27 with TRBJ1-2; unclear D gene. Germline V lookup: CDR1 MNHEY, CDR2 SMNVEV (reference sequence). The V and J ends lost 2 bases and 6 bases respectively, with 13 bases between them. There are 14 residues in the CDR3. The CDR3 here is CASSLAWGVNGYTF. CDR3 bases: TGTGCCAGCAGTTTAGCCTGGGGAGTAAATGGCTACACCTTC.

The chain couples TRBV19 to TRBJ1-1; D perhaps matches TRBD1 (5 bases). The V end lost 0 bases, the J end lost 3 bases, and 11 bases lay between the germline ends. Germline V gene data show CDR1 as LNHDA and CDR2 as SQIVND (reference sequence). This CDR3 is built from 15 residues. DNA of the CDR3: TGTGCCAGTAGTATAGATCGGGGGTTTTACACTGAAGCTTTCTTT. It encodes CASSIDRGFYTEAFF.

The gene calls are TRBV6-6 and TRBJ2-5, with a tentative D call TRBD1 (6 bases). The CDR3 consists of 15 residues. Looked up from germline, CDR1 is MNHNY and CDR2 is SVGAGI (reference sequence). With 2 bases removed from V and 1 base from J, the gap between germline ends came to 11 bases. DNA for the CDR3: TGTGCCAGCAGTTACGGTGGGACACGCCAAGAGACCCAGTACTTC. It codes for CASSYGGTRQETQYF.